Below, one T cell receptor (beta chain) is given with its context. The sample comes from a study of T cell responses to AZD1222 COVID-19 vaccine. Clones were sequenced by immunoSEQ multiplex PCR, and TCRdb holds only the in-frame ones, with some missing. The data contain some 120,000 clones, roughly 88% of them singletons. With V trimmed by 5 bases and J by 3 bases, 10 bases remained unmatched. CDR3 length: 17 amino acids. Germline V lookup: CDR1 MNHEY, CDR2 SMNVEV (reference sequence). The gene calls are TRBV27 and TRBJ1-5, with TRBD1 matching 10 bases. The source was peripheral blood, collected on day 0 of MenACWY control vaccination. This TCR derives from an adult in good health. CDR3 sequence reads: CASSLDRGVTINQPQHF. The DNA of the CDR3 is TGTGCCAGCAGTCTGGACAGGGGGGTTACTATCAATCAGCCCCAGCATTTT.